These 30 T cell receptor beta chains originate from one sample sequenced in a study of molecular identifiers for immune sequencing clone quantification. Each CDR3 protein gets one entry after TCRdb re-called the PCR reads with MiXCR. The table shows hundreds of thousands of distinct CDR3 sequences, with about 20% occurring only once. The sample comprised naive CD8+ T cells from blood, with Jurkat cell RNA spiked in. The subset denotes: FACS-sorted CD8+CD4-CCR7+CD45RA+ naive T cells. The receptor set was obtained from a human donor in good health. Some libraries in this study had Jurkat cell RNA spiked in.

The chain recombines TRBV20-1 with TRBJ2-5, with 7 bases matching TRBD1. With V trimmed by 2 bases and J by 5 bases, 11 bases remained unmatched. CDR3 length: 15 amino acids. CDR1 is DFQATT and CDR2 is SNEGSKA in the germline V gene (reference sequence). CDR3 DNA: TGCAGTGCTAGATCGGGACAGAAAGCAGGGGAGACCCAGTACTTC. It yields the protein CSARSGQKAGETQYF.

This clonotype was seen repeatedly, ten times or more. The rearrangement joins TRBV4-1 to TRBJ1-3, with D unclear. CDR1 and CDR2 from the germline V gene are MGHRA and YSYEKL. The CDR3 is 14 residues long. V lost 0 bases, J lost 8 bases, and 11 bases lay in between. CDR3 region: CASSQEDIRDTIYF. DNA for the CDR3: TGCGCCAGCAGCCAAGAAGATATTAGGGACACCATATATTTT.

About this clonotype itself: It may be a read error: a sequence one base away is much more abundant. The chain recombines TRBV7-9 with TRBJ1-5, with TRBD1 as a possible D gene (6 bases). The CDR3 has 14 residues. V lost 5 bases to trimming and J lost 5 bases, with 13 bases between them. The germline V gene encodes CDR1 SEHNR and CDR2 FQNEAQ (reference sequence). The chain's CDR3 is CASSVTGTDQPQHF. The CDR3 DNA is TGTGCCAGCAGCGTTACAGGGACGGATCAGCCCCAGCATTTT.

This clonotype was picked up many times. Written as DNA, the CDR3 is TGTGCCAGCAGCCCAGCAGGGAGTAGCGCCTCCTACGAGCAGTACTTC. Translated, it gives CASSPAGSSASYEQYF. This chain connects TRBV7-2 to TRBJ2-7; either TRBD1 or TRBD2 may fit D (5 bases each). CDR3 length: 16 amino acids. Germline CDR1 and CDR2: SGHTA and FQGNSA. The ends were cut back, 5 bases at V and 0 bases at J, with 17 bases in the middle.

About this clonotype: Germline is not matched at one junction end, which may reflect a read error. The chain combines TRBV29-1 with TRBJ2-1; 15 bases line up with TRBD2. This CDR3 contains 15 residues. Germline values: CDR1 SQVTM, CDR2 ANQGSEA. CDR3 amino acids: CSVEDWTSGREEQFF. Here the CDR3 DNA reads TGCAGCGTTGAAGATTGGACTAGCGGGAGGGAGGAGCAGTTCTTT.

This clonotype appeared a few times. The gene calls are TRBV20-1 and TRBJ2-7; possibly TRBD1 for D (6 bases). The germline gives CDR1 DFQATT, CDR2 SNEGSKA (reference sequence). Trimming removed 3 bases from V and 7 bases from J, with 13 bases in between. This CDR3 is 12 amino acids long. The CDR3 nucleotides are TGCAGTGCTAGGGGACACAGGGAGGAGCAGTACTTC. Protein product: CSARGHREEQYF.

This clonotype occurred many times. Here the CDR3 reads CASSLASGLSYEQYF. Here the CDR3 DNA reads TGCGCCAGCAGCTTGGCTAGCGGACTCTCCTACGAGCAGTACTTC. The V and J genes are TRBV5-1 and TRBJ2-7; the match to TRBD2 covers 7 bases. This CDR3 spans 15 amino acids. V was pared by 0 bases and J by 0 bases, with 3 bases of the junction left unmatched. Germline loops: CDR1 SGHRS, CDR2 YFSETQ.

Worth noting for this clonotype: Just one base apart from a much larger clone, this may be a read error. The rearrangement joins TRBV7-2 to TRBJ2-7; no firm D call. Germline CDR1 SGHTA, CDR2 FQGNSA. The CDR3 is 11 residues long. V dropped 6 bases and J dropped 7 bases, with 10 bases sitting between them. DNA for the CDR3: TGTGCCAGCAGTTCTTCCCCGGAGCAGTACTTC. This gives the protein CASSSSPEQYF.

A word on this clonotype: Since a much larger clone is just one base distant, this may be a read error. This CDR3 is missing its conserved last phenylalanine or tryptophan, likely due to a read error. This sequence joins TRBV7-2 and TRBJ1-1; maybe TRBD1 (5 bases). Germline CDR1 and CDR2: SGHTA and FQGNSA. This CDR3 contains 15 residues. V gave up 1 base and J gave up 1 base, with 10 bases separating them. CDR3 sequence: CASSLVTDPNTEAFS. The DNA of the CDR3 is TGTGCCAGCAGCTTAGTGACAGACCCGAACACTGAAGCTTTCTCT.

This clonotype turned up a few times. This chain uses TRBV7-9 with TRBJ2-2, with 8 positions matching TRBD1. This CDR3 comprises 17 residues. V gave up 4 bases and J gave up 3 bases; unmatched junction bases: 10. The germline CDR1 and CDR2 sequences are SEHNR and FQNEAQ (reference sequence). CDR3 bases: TGTGCCAGCAGCTCCCCTTCTGGACAGGGTTACACCGGGGAGCTGTTTTTT. This encodes CASSSPSGQGYTGELFF.

In this sample, this clonotype turned up many times. V and J are TRBV5-6 and TRBJ2-6; D might be TRBD2 (5 bases). V lost 4 bases and J 0 bases, leaving 17 bases between the germline ends. The CDR3 has 18 amino acids. The germline CDR1 and CDR2 sequences are SGHDT and YYEEEE. CDR3 loop: CASSLLPPDFSGANVLTF. The CDR3 nucleotides read TGTGCCAGCAGCCTACTACCGCCGGACTTCTCTGGGGCCAACGTCCTGACTTTC.

This clonotype was seen a handful of times. Its ends do not fully match the called genes, so a read error is possible. The chain couples TRBV4-1 to TRBJ1-6; the D is unclear. Germline CDR1 MGHRA, CDR2 YSYEKL. The CDR3 contains 16 residues. The CDR3 protein is CASSQEYRAGNAPLHF. The CDR3 DNA follows: TGCGCCAGCAGCCAAGAGTATCGGGCAGGTAATGCACCCCTCCACTTT.

This clonotype has ten or more counts. The chain combines TRBV7-2 with TRBJ2-7, with D unclear. The CDR3 length is 16 residues. V was clipped by 1 base and J by 4 bases, with 17 bases between them. The germline gives CDR1 SGHTA, CDR2 FQGNSA. CDR3 coding DNA: TGTGCCAGCAGCTTAGATGGTAAACTTAGCTCTTACGAGCAGTACTTC. As protein: CASSLDGKLSSYEQYF.

At least ten counts were recorded for this clonotype. The chain uses TRBV6-5 and TRBJ2-3; the match to TRBD1 covers 8 bases. The germline CDR1 and CDR2 sequences are MNHEY and SVGAGI. Losses at the gene ends were 6 bases for V and 3 bases for J; bases not matched to a gene: 26. The CDR3 sequence is 21 residues long. This CDR3 is CASRRLGTGLLESAQTDTQYF. The CDR3 DNA is TGTGCCAGCAGACGACTGGGGACAGGACTCCTTGAGAGTGCACAAACAGATACGCAGTATTTT.

This clonotype came up many times. V is TRBV7-9 and J is TRBJ1-5; 9 bases fit TRBD1. The CDR3 runs to 15 residues. J was trimmed by 7 bases and V by 4 bases; bases with no gene match: 8. Germline CDR1 is SEHNR and CDR2 is FQNEAQ (reference sequence). As DNA, the CDR3 is TGTGCCAGCAGCTCCTCAGGGGACAGGGACCAGCCCCAGCATTTT. This translates into CASSSSGDRDQPQHF.

This clonotype was seen only once. It may be a read error: a sequence one base away is much more abundant. The gene calls are TRBV3-1 and TRBJ2-1; 7 bases agree with TRBD2. Germline CDR1 LGHDT, CDR2 YNNKEL (reference sequence). This CDR3 contains 13 residues. DNA for the CDR3: TGTGCCGGCAGCCACGCGGGGGACAATGAGCAGTTCTTC. It encodes CAGSHAGDNEQFF.

This clonotype showed up just a few times. V and J are TRBV5-1 and TRBJ2-4; tentatively, D is TRBD2 (7 bases). Germline CDR1 and CDR2: SGHRS and YFSETQ. Trimming took 0 bases from V and 7 from J, leaving 14 bases between them. This CDR3 spans 15 amino acids. CDR3 residues: CASSLDPGGGNIQYF. CDR3 bases: TGCGCCAGCAGCTTGGATCCGGGCGGGGGCAACATTCAGTACTTC.

At least ten counts were recorded for this clonotype. CDR3 coding DNA: TGCAGCGCAGATCCGGGGGGCACCGGGGAGCTGTTTTTT. It specifies CSADPGGTGELFF. The J gene is TRBJ2-2, the V gene TRBV20-1; 7 bases are shared with TRBD2. This CDR3 comprises 13 residues. Germline CDR1 reads DFQATT; CDR2 reads SNEGSKA (reference sequence).

This chain connects TRBV7-9 to TRBJ2-5; perhaps TRBD2 as D (5 bases). Trimming shortened V by 2 bases and J by 7 bases, and 14 bases separated the two germline ends. CDR3 length: 14 residues. CDR1 is SEHNR, CDR2 FQNEAQ, per germline (reference sequence). In nucleotides, the CDR3 is TGTGCCAGCAGCTTACCGACTGCGGCGGGGACCCAGTACTTC. This sequence encodes CASSLPTAAGTQYF.

This clonotype came up many times. V and J are TRBV30 and TRBJ2-3; 10 nucleotides match TRBD2. The CDR3 extends over 15 amino acids. V lost 2 bases to trimming and J lost 6 bases; unmatched junction nucleotides: 8. CDR1 and CDR2 from the germline V gene are GTSNPN and SVGIG (reference sequence). As DNA, the CDR3 is TGTGCCTGGAGTTTAGCGGGAGGAGTATTGGATACGCAGTATTTT. This codes for CAWSLAGGVLDTQYF.

A word on this clonotype: A read error may explain this, as a much larger clone is one base away. The chain uses TRBV6-5 and TRBJ2-3, with a possible D match to TRBD2 (5 bases). Germline lookup yields CDR1 MNHEY and CDR2 SVGAGI. This CDR3 region has 12 residues. V was shortened by 7 bases and J by 4 bases, with 9 bases between the two germline ends. CDR3 bases: TGTGCCAGCACGGGGTGGCCAGATACGCAGTATTTT. It is translated as CASTGWPDTQYF.

This clonotype was picked up many times. The genes are TRBV9 and TRBJ2-3; TRBD2 matches at 8 bases. CDR1 is SGDLS, CDR2 YYNGEE, per germline. V lost 3 bases, J lost 2 bases, and 8 bases stayed unmatched. There are 16 residues in the CDR3. The CDR3 DNA is TGTGCCAGCAGCGAGGGGGTAGCGGGGACCACAGATACGCAGTATTTT. Amino acids: CASSEGVAGTTDTQYF.

For this clonotype: This may be a read error: a much more frequent sequence differs by one nucleotide. This chain uses TRBV20-1 with TRBJ1-6; a weak D match, TRBD1 (5 bases). The CDR3 has 12 residues. Trimming removed 1 base from V and 9 bases from J, with 7 bases in between. Germline-derived CDR1 and CDR2 are DFQATT and SNEGSKA (reference sequence). In DNA, the CDR3 is TGCAGTGCTAGAGTGAGGGGTTCACCCCTCCACTTT. It specifies CSARVRGSPLHF.

A word on this clonotype: Possible read error: a much larger clone is one base away. V gene TRBV28 combines with J gene TRBJ2-3, with a possible D match to TRBD2 (6 bases). The V gene lost 4 bases and the J gene lost 3 bases, with 14 bases spanning the gap. The CDR3 consists of 15 residues. Germline CDR1 MDHEN, CDR2 SYDVKM. The CDR3 DNA reads as TGTGCCAGCAGTTGGCTGAGACTAGGTACAGATACGCAGTATTTT. This gives the protein CASSWLRLGTDTQYF.

The rearrangement uses TRBV27 and TRBJ2-1, with D possibly matching TRBD1 (5 bases). The CDR3 is 15 amino acids. Trimming cost V 3 bases and J 9 bases, with 18 bases left between them. Germline-derived CDR1 and CDR2 are MNHEY and SMNVEV (reference sequence). The DNA for the CDR3 is TGTGCCAGCAGTTTTTCTGTGTCAGGGTCGAGTGAGCAGTTCTTC. Translated, it gives CASSFSVSGSSEQFF.

This clonotype was seen repeatedly, ten times or more. The chain joins TRBV11-2 to TRBJ2-5; 8 positions agree with TRBD2. Germline CDR1 SGHAT, CDR2 FQNNGV. The CDR3 has 17 residues. With 2 bases clipped from V and 4 bases from J, the junction kept 12 bases outside the gene matches. CDR3 amino acids: CASSLRVAGPDRETQYF. In DNA form, the CDR3 reads TGTGCCAGCAGCTTAAGGGTAGCGGGGCCCGACAGAGAGACCCAGTACTTC.

At least ten counts were recorded for this clonotype. J is TRBJ1-5 and V is TRBV7-8; D is unresolved. In germline, CDR1 is SGHVS, CDR2 FQNEAQ. The CDR3 covers 16 residues. V shed 2 bases and J shed 2 bases, with 13 bases lying between them. The CDR3 DNA reads as TGTGCCAGCAGCTTAAATAGATTCGGCCGCAATCAGCCCCAGCATTTT. Its translation is CASSLNRFGRNQPQHF.

The gene calls are TRBV30 and TRBJ1-1; TRBD1 might be the D (5 bases). Germline values: CDR1 GTSNPN, CDR2 SVGIG (reference sequence). The length of the CDR3 is 13 residues. Trimming removed 3 bases at V and 8 bases at J, with 16 bases between. CDR3 region: CAWRIPGTSEAFF. DNA for the CDR3: TGTGCCTGGAGAATTCCGGGGACGTCGGAAGCTTTCTTT.

Comment on this clonotype: Relative to the germline gene, one junction end is altered; a read error may explain this. The genes are TRBV4-1 and TRBJ2-7; 8 positions agree with TRBD1. Germline loops: CDR1 MGHRA, CDR2 YSYEKL. The length of the CDR3 is 16 residues. The CDR3 spells CASSQDRWDRSYGQYF. As DNA, the CDR3 is TGCGCCAGCAGCCAAGATAGATGGGACAGGTCTTACGGGCAGTACTTC.

This clonotype showed up just a few times. The V and J genes are TRBV19 and TRBJ2-7, with D possibly TRBD1 on 6 matching bases. Trimming removed 3 bases from V and 2 bases from J, with 14 bases in between. The CDR3 extends over 15 amino acids. Per the germline V gene, CDR1 is LNHDA and CDR2 is SQIVND (reference sequence). The CDR3 sequence: CASSIFFGQTYEQYF. For the CDR3, the DNA is TGTGCCAGTAGTATTTTCTTCGGACAGACCTACGAGCAGTACTTC.